Below, 24 T cell receptor beta chains from the same sample are listed, as sequenced in a study of T-cell reconstitution after alpha-beta-depleted transplantation in children. Unique molecular identifiers were incorporated into the prepared TCRbeta library. MiXCR, applied by TCRdb to the PCR reads, yields one record per CDR3 protein. The table shows approximately 400,000 distinct CDR3 sequences, with approximately 10% occurring only once. Here the sequenced sample was PBMCs from the stem cell graft donor, taken from the stem cell graft. These receptors came from a human donor who donated a stem cell graft to a child with acute myeloid leukemia.

This clonotype was counted many times. This sequence joins TRBV7-9 and TRBJ1-2, with TRBD1 as a possible D gene (5 bases). The CDR3 is 16 residues long. V gave up 4 bases and J gave up 0 bases, with 15 bases separating them. Germline V gene data show CDR1 as SEHNR and CDR2 as FQNEAQ (reference sequence). The CDR3 DNA sequence: TGTGCCAGCAGCTCCTCCGGTGGGGCCGCTAACTATGGCTACACCTTC. This gives the protein CASSSSGGAANYGYTF.

CDR3 loop: CASSLRAPVSPLHF. In DNA, the CDR3 is TGTGCCAGCAGTTTACGCGCCCCCGTTTCACCCCTCCACTTT. The chain is built from TRBV27 and TRBJ1-6; no clear D. Per germline, CDR1 MNHEY and CDR2 SMNVEV (reference sequence). Trimming took off 2 bases at V and 9 bases at J, with 11 bases between the two ends. This CDR3 is 14 amino acids long.

The V gene is TRBV9, the J gene TRBJ2-5; the D call may be TRBD1 or TRBD2 (5 bases each). The CDR3 has 14 residues. CDR1 and CDR2 from the germline V gene are SGDLS and YYNGEE. V was shortened by 0 bases and J by 5 bases, with 11 bases between the two germline ends. The CDR3 here is CASSVGDLGETQYF. In DNA form, the CDR3 reads TGTGCCAGCAGCGTAGGGGACCTAGGGGAGACCCAGTACTTC. Complete variable domain (other parts from reference TRBV9 and TRBJ2-5): DSGVTQTPKHLITATGQRVTLRCSPRSGDLSVYWYQQSLDQGLQFLIQYYNGEERAKGNILERFSAQQFPDLHSELNLSSLELGDSALYFCASSVGDLGETQYFGPGTRLLVL.

This clonotype was detected only a few times. DNA of the CDR3: TGTGCCAGCAGCCAAGAGGATCCCAGGGTCGGTTCACCCCTCCACTTT. Residues: CASSQEDPRVGSPLHF. The chain couples TRBV3-1 to TRBJ1-6, with D possibly matching TRBD1 (5 bases). This CDR3 is built from 16 residues. V was pared by 0 bases and J by 9 bases, with 15 bases between. Per germline, CDR1 LGHDT and CDR2 YNNKEL (reference sequence).

This chain joins TRBV7-8 and TRBJ2-3; 7 bases are a match to TRBD2. The germline V gene encodes CDR1 SGHVS and CDR2 FQNEAQ. CDR3 length equals 14 residues. After removal of 5 bases from V and 7 bases from J, the junction contained 9 bases not matched to a gene. CDR3 loop: CASSGPGLWHTQYF. CDR3 DNA sequence: TGTGCCAGCAGCGGTCCGGGACTATGGCATACGCAGTATTTT.

The chain joins TRBV4-3 to TRBJ2-1, with 12 bases that match TRBD2. Unmatched junction bases numbered 7, after V lost 0 bases and J lost 4 bases. This CDR3 has 18 amino acids. CDR1 and CDR2 from the germline V gene are LGHNA and YSLEER. In DNA form, the CDR3 reads TGCGCCAGCAGCCAAGATAGCCTAGCGGGAGGGCCGTACAATGAGCAGTTCTTC. Translated: CASSQDSLAGGPYNEQFF.

The J gene is TRBJ2-7, the V gene TRBV2; a possible D gene is TRBD2 (5 bases). Looked up from germline, CDR1 is SNHLY and CDR2 is FYNNEI. The CDR3 totals 12 residues. Trimming took off 8 bases at V and 4 bases at J, with 12 bases between the two ends. The CDR3 loop is CASYEGFYEQYV. CDR3 nucleotide sequence: TGTGCCAGCTATGAGGGTTTTTACGAGCAGTACGTC.

V is TRBV7-8 and J is TRBJ1-3, with a possible D match to TRBD1 (5 bases). The germline V gene encodes CDR1 SGHVS and CDR2 FQNEAQ. The CDR3 length is 16 residues. V lost 4 bases and J lost 2, with 15 bases in between. CDR3 in amino acids: CASSSTGGSAGNTIYF. CDR3 nucleotide sequence: TGTGCCAGCAGCTCCACGGGGGGGAGCGCTGGAAACACCATATATTTT.

There are a few counts of this clonotype. The chain combines TRBV15 with TRBJ1-1, with no clear D. Trimming took off 2 bases at V and 0 bases at J, with 16 bases between the two ends. Germline lookup yields CDR1 LNHNV and CDR2 YYDKDF (reference sequence). There are 17 residues in the CDR3. The CDR3 is CATSRSRTLGLNTEAFF. The CDR3 coding sequence is TGTGCCACCAGCAGATCACGAACTCTGGGATTGAACACTGAAGCTTTCTTT.

This clonotype was seen more than once but under ten times. The V gene is TRBV29-1, the J gene TRBJ1-2, with D unclear. CDR3 length: 13 amino acids. CDR1 SQVTM and CDR2 ANQGSEA come from the germline V gene. Trimming shortened V by 4 bases and J by 4 bases, and 13 bases separated the two germline ends. This chain's CDR3 is CSVAQPLFYGYTF. Written as DNA, the CDR3 is TGCAGCGTTGCACAGCCCCTTTTCTATGGCTACACCTTC.

This clonotype was observed a single time. The rearrangement joins TRBV5-6 to TRBJ1-1; D gene unclear. Germline lookup yields CDR1 SGHDT and CDR2 YYEEEE. There are 15 residues in the CDR3. Trimming pared 7 bases from V and 1 base from J, leaving 17 bases between. The CDR3: CASGTGLRTNTEAFF. The CDR3 nucleotides are TGTGCCAGCGGCACCGGGCTAAGGACGAACACTGAAGCTTTCTTT.

This clonotype was seen repeatedly, ten times or more. This CDR3 reads CSARTEYSYEQYF. In DNA form, the CDR3 reads TGCAGTGCTAGGACCGAATACTCCTACGAGCAGTACTTC. The V gene is TRBV20-1, the J gene TRBJ2-7; D call uncertain. Germline V gives CDR1 DFQATT, CDR2 SNEGSKA (reference sequence). The CDR3 runs 13 residues. The V end was cut by 3 bases, the J end by 0 bases, with 9 bases between.

The table lists this clonotype with a few counts. This rearrangement joins TRBV12-3 or TRBV12-4 to TRBJ2-1; a possible D gene is TRBD2 (5 bases). This CDR3 contains 15 residues. V was shortened by 6 bases and J by 13 bases, with 25 bases between the two germline ends. This CDR3 is CASRAVGSASQTQFF. The CDR3 region has the DNA TGTGCCAGCAGGGCCGTTGGGAGCGCCAGCCAAACTCAGTTCTTC.

V gene TRBV3-1 combines with J gene TRBJ1-6, with 9 bases lining up with TRBD1. V shed 4 bases and J 9 bases; nucleotides not matched to a gene: 7. The CDR3 loop spans 15 amino acids. CDR1 is LGHDT, CDR2 YNNKEL, per germline (reference sequence). The CDR3 DNA sequence: TGTGCCAGCAGCCCTACAGGGGGCGGCGTTTCACCCCTCCACTTT. Translating gives CASSPTGGGVSPLHF.

The chain uses TRBV7-8 and TRBJ2-2; D may be TRBD2 (6 bases). There are 12 residues in the CDR3. Germline-derived CDR1 and CDR2 are SGHVS and FQNEAQ. V gave up 10 bases and J gave up 7 bases, with 13 bases separating them. The CDR3 protein is CANERRGGELFF. The CDR3 DNA sequence: TGTGCCAACGAGAGGAGGGGCGGGGAGCTGTTTTTT.

The chain employs TRBV29-1 and TRBJ2-1; D not resolved. The V end lost 0 bases, the J end lost 1 base, and 10 bases lay between the germline ends. The CDR3 is 15 amino acids. The germline gives CDR1 SQVTM, CDR2 ANQGSEA. CDR3 DNA sequence: TGCAGCGTTGAAGATCTAGGGTGGTCCTACAATGAGCAGTTCTTC. This sequence encodes CSVEDLGWSYNEQFF.

This clonotype was counted only a few times. The CDR3 sequence is CASSVESPQNIQYF. CDR3 bases: TGTGCCAGCAGCGTAGAATCGCCCCAAAACATTCAGTACTTC. The chain is built from TRBV9 and TRBJ2-4; D gene ambiguous. Germline CDR1 and CDR2: SGDLS and YYNGEE. The germline V and J ends were trimmed by 0 bases and 5 bases, with 9 bases remaining between them. This CDR3 contains 14 residues.

This clonotype was seen more than once but under ten times. V usage is TRBV11-2 and J usage is TRBJ2-1; D perhaps matches TRBD2 (6 bases). Germline assignment: CDR1 SGHAT and CDR2 FQNNGV. Trimming left V 0 bases short and J 9 bases short, with 27 bases between. The length of the CDR3 is 19 residues. CDR3 residues: CASSLEPPRTGARLGEQFF. Written as DNA, the CDR3 is TGTGCCAGCAGCTTAGAACCGCCAAGGACGGGAGCCAGGTTAGGTGAGCAGTTCTTC.

This clonotype came up a few times. This chain uses TRBV20-1 with TRBJ2-1; 7 bases match TRBD2. The CDR3 consists of 13 residues. Germline CDR1 is DFQATT and CDR2 is SNEGSKA (reference sequence). The V and J ends lost 2 bases and 9 bases, in that order; junction bases with no gene match: 7. The CDR3 DNA reads TGCAGTGCTAGACCCTCGACTAGCTTTGAGCAGTTCTTC. Its protein product is CSARPSTSFEQFF.

This clonotype appeared a few times. J is TRBJ2-3 and V is TRBV24-1, with D unclear. Trimming cost V 9 bases and J 2 bases, with 11 bases left between them. The CDR3 is 13 amino acids. Germline-derived CDR1 and CDR2 are KGHDR and SFDVKD. CDR3 sequence reads: CATSDGPTDTQYF. In DNA form, the CDR3 reads TGTGCCACCTCCGACGGTCCCACAGATACGCAGTATTTT.

This clonotype was counted only a few times. The chain employs TRBV29-1 and TRBJ2-7; D could derive from TRBD1 or TRBD2 (5 bases each). Trimming took 1 base from V and 6 from J, leaving 13 bases between them. Germline CDR1 SQVTM, CDR2 ANQGSEA. The CDR3 loop spans 13 amino acids. In DNA form, the CDR3 reads TGCAGCGTTGAAGTGAGGGGTTGGTTCGAGCAGTACTTC. This codes for CSVEVRGWFEQYF.

The CDR3: CASSYKLGQGYEQYV. The CDR3 DNA reads TGTGCCAGCAGTTATAAGCTCGGGCAGGGCTACGAGCAGTACGTC. V and J are TRBV6-5 and TRBJ2-7, with D tentatively TRBD1 (5 bases). Trimming removed 3 bases from V and 3 bases from J, with 15 bases in between. This CDR3 comprises 15 residues. Germline lookup yields CDR1 MNHEY and CDR2 SVGAGI.

This clonotype was observed a few times. This sequence joins TRBV5-1 and TRBJ2-3, with 9 nucleotides matching TRBD2. Germline CDR1 and CDR2: SGHRS and YFSETQ. V trimming: 0 bases; J trimming: 0 bases; junction bases outside the gene matches: 14. There are 20 residues in the CDR3. The CDR3 DNA sequence: TGCGCCAGCAGCTTGGCTGCGGGAGGGCCCTCAACGTCTAGCACAGATACGCAGTATTTT. It yields the protein CASSLAAGGPSTSSTDTQYF. The full variable domain, its missing parts supplied by reference TRBV5-1 and TRBJ2-3, is KAGVTQTPRYLIKTRGQQVTLSCSPISGHRSVSWYQQTPGQGLQFLFEYFSETQRNKGNFPGRFSGRQFSNSRSEMNVSTLELGDSALYLCASSLAAGGPSTSSTDTQYFGPGTRLTVL.

This clonotype turned up a few times. The CDR3 DNA follows: TGTGCCATCAGTGAGTCGGGGGGGCGGACACTAAATCAGCCCCAGCATTTT. This codes for CAISESGGRTLNQPQHF. The gene calls are TRBV10-3 and TRBJ1-5, with a tentative D call TRBD1 (6 bases). V was pared by 0 bases and J by 4 bases, with 16 bases between. Germline assignment: CDR1 ENHRY and CDR2 SYGVKD. The CDR3 totals 17 residues.